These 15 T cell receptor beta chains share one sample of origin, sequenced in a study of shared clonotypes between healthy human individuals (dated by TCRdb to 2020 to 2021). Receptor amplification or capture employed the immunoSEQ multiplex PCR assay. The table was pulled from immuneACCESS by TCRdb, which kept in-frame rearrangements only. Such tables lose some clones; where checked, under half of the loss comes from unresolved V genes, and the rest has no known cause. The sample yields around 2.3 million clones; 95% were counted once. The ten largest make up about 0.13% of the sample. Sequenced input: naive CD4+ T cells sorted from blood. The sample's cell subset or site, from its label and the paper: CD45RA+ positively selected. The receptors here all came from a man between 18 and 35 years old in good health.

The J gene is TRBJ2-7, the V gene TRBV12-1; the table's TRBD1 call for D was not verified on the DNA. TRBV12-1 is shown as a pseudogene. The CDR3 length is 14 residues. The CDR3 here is CASSMWTGGYEQYF. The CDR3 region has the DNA TGTGCCAGCAGCATGTGGACAGGGGGCTACGAGCAGTACTTC.

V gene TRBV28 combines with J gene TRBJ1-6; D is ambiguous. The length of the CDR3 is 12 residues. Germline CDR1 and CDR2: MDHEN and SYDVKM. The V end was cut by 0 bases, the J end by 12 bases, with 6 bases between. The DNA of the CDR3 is TGTGCCAGCAGTTTATGGGTTCAACCCCTCCACTTT. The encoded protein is CASSLWVQPLHF.

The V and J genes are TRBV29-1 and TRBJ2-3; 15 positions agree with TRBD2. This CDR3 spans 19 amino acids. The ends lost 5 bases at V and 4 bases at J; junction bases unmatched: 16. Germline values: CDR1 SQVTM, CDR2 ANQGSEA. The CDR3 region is CSVSGLAGGSLLGADTQYF. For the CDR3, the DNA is TGCAGCGTTTCGGGACTAGCGGGAGGCTCCCTGCTGGGCGCAGATACGCAGTATTTT.

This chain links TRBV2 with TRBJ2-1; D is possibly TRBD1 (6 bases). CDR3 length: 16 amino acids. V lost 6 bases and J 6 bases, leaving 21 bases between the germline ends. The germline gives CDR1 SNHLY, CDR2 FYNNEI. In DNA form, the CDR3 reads TGTGCCAGCAGGGCCACTACAGGGATGCAAGGCAATGAGCAGTTCTTC. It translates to CASRATTGMQGNEQFF. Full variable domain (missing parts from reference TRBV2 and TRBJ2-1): EPEVTQTPSHQVTQMGQEVILRCVPISNHLYFYWYRQILGQKVEFLVSFYNNEISEKSEIFDDQFSVERPDGSNFTLKIRSTKLEDSAMYFCASRATTGMQGNEQFFGPGTRLTVL.

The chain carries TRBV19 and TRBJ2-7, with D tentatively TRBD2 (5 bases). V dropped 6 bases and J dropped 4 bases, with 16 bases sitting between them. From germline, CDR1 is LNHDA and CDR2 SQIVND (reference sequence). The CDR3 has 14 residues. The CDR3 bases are TGTGCCAGTAGATTGATGGACTCCTCATACGAGCAGTACTTC. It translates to CASRLMDSSYEQYF.

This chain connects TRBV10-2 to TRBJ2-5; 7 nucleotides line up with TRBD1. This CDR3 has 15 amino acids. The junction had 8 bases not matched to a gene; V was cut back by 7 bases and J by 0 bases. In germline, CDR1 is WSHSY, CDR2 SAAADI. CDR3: CASKENRGYQETQYF. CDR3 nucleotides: TGCGCCAGCAAGGAGAACAGGGGATACCAAGAGACCCAGTACTTC.

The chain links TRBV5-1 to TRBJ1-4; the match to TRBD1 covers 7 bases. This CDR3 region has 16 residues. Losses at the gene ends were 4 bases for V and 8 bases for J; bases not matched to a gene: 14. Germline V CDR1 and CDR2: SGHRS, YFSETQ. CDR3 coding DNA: TGCGCCAGCAGCCCAAGGGTGGCAGGGGGTGAGGAAAAACTGTTTTTT. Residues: CASSPRVAGGEEKLFF.

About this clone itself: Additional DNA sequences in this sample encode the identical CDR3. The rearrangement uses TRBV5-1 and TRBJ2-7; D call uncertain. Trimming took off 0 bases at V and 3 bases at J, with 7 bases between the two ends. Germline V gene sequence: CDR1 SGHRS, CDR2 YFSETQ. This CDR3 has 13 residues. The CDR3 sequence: CASSLAGSYEQYF. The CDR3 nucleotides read TGCGCCAGCAGCTTGGCCGGAAGCTACGAGCAGTACTTC.

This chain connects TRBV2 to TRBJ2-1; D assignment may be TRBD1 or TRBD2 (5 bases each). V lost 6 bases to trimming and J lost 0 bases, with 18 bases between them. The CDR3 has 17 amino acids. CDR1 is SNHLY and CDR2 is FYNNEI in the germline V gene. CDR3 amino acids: CASRGRVTFRSYNEQFF. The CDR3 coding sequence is TGTGCCAGCAGGGGACGAGTAACCTTTCGCTCCTACAATGAGCAGTTCTTC.

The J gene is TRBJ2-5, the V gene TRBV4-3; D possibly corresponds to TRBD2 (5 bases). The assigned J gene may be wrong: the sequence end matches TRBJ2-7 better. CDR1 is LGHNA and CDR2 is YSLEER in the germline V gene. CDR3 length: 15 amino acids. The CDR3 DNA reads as TGCGCCAGCAGCCAAGATTGGAGCGGCTCCTACGAGCAGTACTTC. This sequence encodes CASSQDWSGSYEQYF.

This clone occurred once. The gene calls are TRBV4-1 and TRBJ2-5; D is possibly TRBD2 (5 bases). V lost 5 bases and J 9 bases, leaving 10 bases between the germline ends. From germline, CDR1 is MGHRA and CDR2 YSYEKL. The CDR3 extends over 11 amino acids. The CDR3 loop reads CASSSKEAQYF. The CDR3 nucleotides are TGCGCCAGCAGCAGTAAGGAGGCCCAGTACTTC.

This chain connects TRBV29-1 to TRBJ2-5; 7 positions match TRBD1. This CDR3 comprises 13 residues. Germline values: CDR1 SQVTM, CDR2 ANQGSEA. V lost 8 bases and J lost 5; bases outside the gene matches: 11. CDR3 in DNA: TGCAGCTCTGAGGGGGCTCCTTACGAGACCCAGTACTTC. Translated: CSSEGAPYETQYF.

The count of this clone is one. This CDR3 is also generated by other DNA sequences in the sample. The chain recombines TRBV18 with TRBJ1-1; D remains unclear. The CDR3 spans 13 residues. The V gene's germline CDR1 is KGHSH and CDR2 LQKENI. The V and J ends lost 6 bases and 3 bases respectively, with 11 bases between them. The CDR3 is CASSPPGDTEAFF. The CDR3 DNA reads TGTGCCAGCTCCCCGCCGGGTGACACTGAAGCTTTCTTT.

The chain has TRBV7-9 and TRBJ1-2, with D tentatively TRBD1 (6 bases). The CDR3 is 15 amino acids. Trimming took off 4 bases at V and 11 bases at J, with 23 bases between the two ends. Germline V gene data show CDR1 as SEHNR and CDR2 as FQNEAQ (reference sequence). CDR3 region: CASSSLIQGLRGYTF. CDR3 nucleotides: TGTGCCAGCAGCTCCCTTATACAGGGTTTGCGTGGGTACACCTTC.

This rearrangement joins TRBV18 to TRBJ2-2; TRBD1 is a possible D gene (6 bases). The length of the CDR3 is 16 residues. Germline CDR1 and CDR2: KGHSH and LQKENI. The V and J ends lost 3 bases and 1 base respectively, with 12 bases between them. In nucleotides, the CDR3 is TGTGCCAGCTCACCCCGGGGACAACAGAACACCGGGGAGCTGTTTTTT. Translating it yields CASSPRGQQNTGELFF.